This T cell receptor beta chain was found in a study of glioma-infiltrating T cells after dendritic cell vaccination. Here immunoSEQ multiplex PCR was the method, and the copy in TCRdb shows in-frame clones only, minus some. The sample includes more than 95,000 clones, 90% of them seen just once. V dropped 6 bases and J dropped 4; count of bases not matched to a gene: 21. Germline lookup yields CDR1 MGHRA and CDR2 YSYEKL. CDR3 length: 19 amino acids. Sample time point: after dendritic cell vaccination, including at tumor progression/relapse. The rearrangement links TRBV4-1 to TRBJ2-1; 7 nucleotides align to TRBD1. The TCR sequence derives from a human donor with glioblastoma. The material was blood, obtained after dendritic cell vaccination. The CDR3 loop is CASRRQGLGITAKYNEQFF. CDR3 in DNA: TGCGCCAGCAGGCGACAGGGCCTGGGGATCACCGCGAAATACAATGAGCAGTTCTTC.